Presented here are 9 T cell receptor beta chains from one specimen sequenced in a study of STAT3 mutations in large granular lymphocyte leukemia. Study findings and constraints: In T-cell large granular lymphocyte leukemia, about half of patients showed multiple immunodominant subclonotypes.

Their antigens are not known. The table came from immunoSEQ multiplex PCR; TCRdb's copy has only in-frame clones and leaves some out. This table holds roughly 29,000 clones, 60% to 85% found once. Sequences were obtained from peripheral blood mononuclear cells. The source is a woman aged 50 to 65 with T-cell large granular lymphocyte leukemia. Some clones in this sample may be carry-over from other donors' samples.

This clone appeared a single time. The chain is built from TRBV18 and TRBJ1-5; D not certain. The CDR3 is made up of 15 amino acids. V was clipped by 4 bases and J by 1 base, with 11 bases between them. Germline loops: CDR1 KGHSH, CDR2 LQKENI. This CDR3 is CASSQGRMSNQPQHF. CDR3 sequence (DNA): TGTGCCAGCTCACAGGGTCGGATGAGCAATCAGCCCCAGCATTTT.

The rearrangement links TRBV5-6 to TRBJ2-3, with a possible D match to TRBD2 (5 bases). Germline CDR1 SGHDT, CDR2 YYEEEE. This CDR3 contains 14 residues. V shed 2 bases and J shed 4 bases, with 11 bases lying between them. The CDR3 nucleotides read TGTGCCAGCAGCTTCCCTAGCCAGGCAGATACGCAGTATTTT. It is translated as CASSFPSQADTQYF.

The chain employs TRBV27 and TRBJ2-2; 7 positions match TRBD2. The J segment lost 4 bases and the V segment lost 4 bases, leaving 6 bases of the junction unmatched. The length of the CDR3 is 15 residues. CDR1 MNHEY and CDR2 SMNVEV come from the germline V gene (reference sequence). CDR3 in DNA: TGTGCCAGCAGTTACCGACTAGCCTCCACCGGGGAGCTGTTTTTT. Translation: CASSYRLASTGELFF.

V usage is TRBV5-1 and J usage is TRBJ1-1; 8 nucleotides align to TRBD1. CDR3 length equals 12 residues. V lost 2 bases to trimming and J lost 10 bases; unmatched junction nucleotides: 4. From germline, CDR1 is SGHRS and CDR2 YFSETQ. CDR3 loop: CASSFQQGGAFF. The CDR3 DNA is TGCGCCAGCAGCTTTCAACAGGGGGGAGCTTTCTTT.

Remarks on this clone: The junction departs from germline at one end; a sequencing error may be responsible. CDR3 bases: TGCGCCAGCAGCCCCCAGGGCTATAGCTACACCTTC. It encodes CASSPQGYSYTF. V gene TRBV5-1 combines with J gene TRBJ1-2; TRBD1 might be the D (5 bases). Germline-derived CDR1 and CDR2 are SGHRS and YFSETQ. The CDR3 runs to 12 residues.

This chain connects TRBV6-1 to TRBJ1-1, with 8 positions matching TRBD1. The germline gives CDR1 MNHNS, CDR2 SASEGT. Unmatched junction bases numbered 6, after V lost 3 bases and J lost 0 bases. This CDR3 has 16 amino acids. This CDR3 is CASSDPGQVMNTEAFF. The CDR3 DNA follows: TGTGCCAGCAGTGATCCGGGACAGGTCATGAACACTGAAGCTTTCTTT.

The chain couples TRBV18 to TRBJ1-5; D remains ambiguous. Trimming shortened V by 6 bases and J by 0 bases, and 15 bases separated the two germline ends. CDR1 and CDR2 from the germline V gene are KGHSH and LQKENI. This CDR3 comprises 16 residues. Here the CDR3 reads CASSGDVSHSNQPQHF. CDR3 coding DNA: TGTGCCAGCTCCGGAGACGTGAGCCATAGCAATCAGCCCCAGCATTTT.

This clone was counted between two and nine times. The CDR3, as DNA: TGTGCCAGCAGCTTGCGGGACAGGGAAACTGAAGCTTTCTTT. Translation: CASSLRDRETEAFF. This chain uses TRBV11-2 with TRBJ1-1; 9 bases are shared with TRBD1. The CDR3 length is 14 residues. The germline V gene has CDR1 SGHAT and CDR2 FQNNGV. The J segment lost 5 bases and the V segment lost 3 bases, leaving 4 bases of the junction unmatched.

A single count supports this clone. The CDR3 bases are TGTGCCAGCAGCTCGGGACTAGCGGGAGCAGAGACCCAGTACTTC. It is translated as CASSSGLAGAETQYF. The chain recombines TRBV5-4 with TRBJ2-5; 14 nucleotides line up with TRBD2. The length of the CDR3 is 15 residues. V lost 3 bases, J lost 4 bases, and 2 bases stayed unmatched. Germline values: CDR1 SGHNT, CDR2 YYREEE (reference sequence).